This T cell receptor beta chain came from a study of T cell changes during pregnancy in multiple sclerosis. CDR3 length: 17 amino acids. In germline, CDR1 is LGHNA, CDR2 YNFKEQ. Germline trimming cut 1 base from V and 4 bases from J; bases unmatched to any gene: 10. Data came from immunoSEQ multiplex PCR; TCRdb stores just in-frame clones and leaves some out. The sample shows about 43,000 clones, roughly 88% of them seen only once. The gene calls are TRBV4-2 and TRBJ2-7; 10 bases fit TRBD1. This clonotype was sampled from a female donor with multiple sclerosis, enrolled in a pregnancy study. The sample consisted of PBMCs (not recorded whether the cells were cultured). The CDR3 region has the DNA TGTGCCAGCAGCCAAGGTCCCCCCGGGACAGGGGAGTACGAGCAGTACTTC. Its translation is CASSQGPPGTGEYEQYF.